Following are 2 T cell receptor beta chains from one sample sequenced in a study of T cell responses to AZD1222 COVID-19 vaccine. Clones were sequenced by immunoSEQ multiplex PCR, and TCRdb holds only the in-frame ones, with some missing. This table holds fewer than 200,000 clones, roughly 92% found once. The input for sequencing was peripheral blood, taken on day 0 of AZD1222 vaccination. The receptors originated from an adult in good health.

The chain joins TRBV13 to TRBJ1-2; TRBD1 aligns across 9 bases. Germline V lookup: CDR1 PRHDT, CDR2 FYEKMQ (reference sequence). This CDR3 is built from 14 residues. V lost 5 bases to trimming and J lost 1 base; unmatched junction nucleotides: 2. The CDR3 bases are TGTGCCAGCAGCGGGGGACAGGGTAACTATGGCTACACCTTC. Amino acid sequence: CASSGGQGNYGYTF.

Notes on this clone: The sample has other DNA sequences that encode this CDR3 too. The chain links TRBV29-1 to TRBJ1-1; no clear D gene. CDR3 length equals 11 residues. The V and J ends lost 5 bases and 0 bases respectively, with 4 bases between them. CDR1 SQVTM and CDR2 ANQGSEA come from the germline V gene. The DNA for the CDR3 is TGCAGCGTTCAGATGAACACTGAAGCTTTCTTT. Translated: CSVQMNTEAFF.